This T cell receptor beta chain appears in the sequencing data of a study of blood T cells in healthy people across ages. The CDR3 has 14 residues. Trimming took 0 bases from V and 5 from J; bases not matched to a gene: 6. Germline V lookup: CDR1 DFQATT, CDR2 SNEGSKA (reference sequence). Aged roughly 6 to 90, donors were systemically healthy Caucasians from Russia. Donors gave roughly 10 milliliters of peripheral blood apiece. This clonotype was recorded a few times. A second 7 to 11 cycle PCR used barcoded and J-beta primers. TCRdb called the 5' RACE reads again in MiXCR, with one record for every CDR3 protein. The sample holds over 1,500,000 distinct CDR3 sequences, 39% seen once.

The receptor's source is a human donor in good health. Specimen: blood. The gene calls are TRBV20-1 and TRBJ2-7; 8 nucleotides match TRBD1. CDR3 bases: TGCAGTGCTAGAGACTGGACAGGGTTGAACGAGCAGTACTTC. Translating it yields CSARDWTGLNEQYF.